These T cell receptor beta chains were read from a single sample in a study of patients and donors after allogeneic stem cell transplantation. A single record per CDR3 protein comes from TCRdb applying MiXCR to the RT-PCR reads. The sample shows approximately 250,000 distinct CDR3 sequences, 14% of them seen only once. Specimen: blood, either unsorted or a sorted T cell fraction (not recorded which). The receptors come from a human donor who was either an allogeneic HSCT recipient or a stem cell or donor lymphocyte infusion donor (not recorded which). It is not recorded whose cells these are; they may come from a transplant donor. Both conserved end residues are part of each CDR3. D genes are given only for firm matches. Only part of the rows carry a size: once, few, many, or a class if the clone is expanded.

J | size | D | V | CDR3 | DNA
TRBJ2-3 | few | TRBD1 | TRBV15 | CATSRGLGQGITDTQYF | TGTGCCACCAGCAGAGGCCTCGGACAGGGGATCACAGATACGCAGTATTTT
TRBJ1-5 | - | - | TRBV19 | CASRSDGGWGNQPQHF | TGTGCCAGTAGATCGGACGGTGGGTGGGGCAATCAGCCCCAGCATTTT
TRBJ1-2 | - | TRBD1 | TRBV3-1 | CASSPRGQGNYGYTF | TGTGCCAGCAGCCCGAGGGGACAGGGAAACTATGGCTACACCTTC
TRBJ2-2 | - | TRBD1 | TRBV20-1 | CSARDLGLGQGGLELFF | TGCAGTGCTAGAGATCTCGGGTTGGGACAGGGAGGGCTGGAGCTGTTTTTT
TRBJ2-7 | - | TRBD2 | TRBV20-1 | CSARTSGYSYEQYF | TGCAGTGCCAGGACTAGCGGCTATTCCTACGAGCAGTACTTC
TRBJ2-1 | many | TRBD2 | TRBV29-1 | CSGSGSRDEQFF | TGCAGCGGTAGCGGGAGTAGGGATGAGCAGTTCTTC
TRBJ2-5 | - | TRBD2 | TRBV11-1 | CASSPGTSGVWVQETQYF | TGTGCCAGCAGCCCCGGGACTAGCGGAGTTTGGGTCCAAGAGACCCAGTACTTC
TRBJ1-1 | many | - | TRBV7-8 | CASSLLQPSMNTEAFF | TGTGCCAGCAGCTTATTACAGCCCTCCATGAACACTGAAGCTTTCTTT
TRBJ1-6 | - | - | TRBV4-1 | CASSQVRDNSPLHF | TGCGCCAGCAGCCAAGTTCGGGATAATTCACCCCTCCACTTT
TRBJ2-2 | - | - | TRBV7-8 | CASSPRPLTGINTGELFF | TGTGCCAGCAGCCCACGTCCTCTGACGGGGATAAACACCGGGGAGCTGTTTTTT
TRBJ1-1 | - | TRBD1 | TRBV13 | CASNYRGPNTEAFF | TGTGCCAGCAACTACAGGGGGCCGAACACTGAAGCTTTCTTT
TRBJ2-6 | few | - | TRBV6-6 | CASRGSGANVLTF | TGTGCCAGCAGAGGATCTGGGGCCAACGTCCTGACTTTC
TRBJ1-5 | - | - | TRBV9 | CASSAGRNQPQHF | TGTGCCAGCAGCGCCGGGAGGAACCAGCCCCAGCATTTT
TRBJ2-6 | - | - | TRBV6-1 | CASSERGPSSGANVLTF | TGTGCCAGCAGTGAACGGGGCCCGAGCTCTGGGGCCAACGTCCTGACTTTC
TRBJ1-1 | medium-sized | TRBD1 | TRBV7-3 | CASSSRFKGGSQSTEAFF | TGTGCCAGCAGCTCTCGGTTTAAAGGGGGCTCCCAGTCCACTGAAGCTTTCTTT
TRBJ2-1 | few | - | TRBV7-8 | CASSPGDLRGVEEQFF | TGTGCCAGCAGCCCCGGGGACCTGAGGGGGGTTGAAGAGCAGTTCTTC
TRBJ2-7 | - | TRBD1 | TRBV5-1 | CASSLRQGHEQYF | TGCGCCAGCAGCTTACGACAGGGTCACGAGCAGTACTTC
TRBJ2-7 | - | - | TRBV6-2/TRBV6-3 | CASSHSSGPDNEQYF | TGTGCCAGCAGCCACTCTTCAGGCCCTGATAACGAGCAGTACTTC
TRBJ1-3 | few | - | TRBV20-1 | CSARVGSTIYF | TGCAGTGCTAGAGTTGGGTCGACCATATATTTT
TRBJ2-7 | - | - | TRBV27 | CASSVYKSYEQYF | TGTGCCAGCAGTGTATACAAGTCCTACGAGCAGTACTTC
TRBJ1-1 | - | - | TRBV27 | CASSLSWGQETEAFF | TGTGCCAGCAGTTTATCGTGGGGGCAGGAGACTGAAGCTTTCTTT
TRBJ1-2 | - | - | TRBV29-1 | CSAERDPNNYGYTF | TGCAGCGCCGAAAGGGACCCTAATAACTATGGCTACACCTTC
TRBJ2-3 | once | TRBD2 | TRBV5-4 | CASSRTSGSDTQYF | TGTGCCAGCAGCCGGACTAGCGGGAGTGATACGCAGTATTTT
TRBJ1-1 | few | - | TRBV2 | CASRTGDRLNTEAFF | TGTGCCAGCCGTACAGGCGACAGATTGAACACTGAAGCTTTCTTT
TRBJ2-5 | - | TRBD2 | TRBV6-6 | CASGGGSQETQYF | TGTGCCAGCGGCGGGGGGTCCCAAGAGACCCAGTACTTC
TRBJ1-5 | many | TRBD1 | TRBV12-3/TRBV12-4 | CASSPGQVSNQPQHF | TGTGCCAGCAGCCCTGGACAGGTTAGCAATCAGCCCCAGCATTTT
TRBJ2-7 | many | - | TRBV6-1 | CASSPGNYEQYF | TGTGCCAGCTCCCCAGGAAACTACGAGCAGTACTTC
TRBJ1-2 | few | - | TRBV5-1 | CASAEALGYGYTF | TGCGCCAGCGCAGAGGCGCTGGGTTATGGCTACACCTTC
TRBJ2-2 | few | - | TRBV12-3/TRBV12-4 | CASSFGGANTGELFF | TGTGCCAGCAGTTTTGGCGGGGCGAACACCGGGGAGCTGTTTTTT
TRBJ1-5 | many | - | TRBV2 | CASSVSGIGNQPQHF | TGTGCCAGCAGTGTTAGCGGAATTGGCAATCAGCCCCAGCATTTT
TRBJ2-1 | few | TRBD1 | TRBV5-6 | CASSIAGTGRNEQFF | TGTGCCAGCAGCATAGCCGGGACAGGTCGCAATGAGCAGTTCTTC
TRBJ2-5 | - | - | TRBV4-1 | CASSQDLAGKTQYF | TGCGCCAGCAGCCAAGATCTGGCAGGGAAGACCCAGTACTTC
TRBJ1-1 | many | - | TRBV5-5 | CASSVRGVEAFF | TGTGCCAGCAGCGTGAGGGGGGTCGAAGCTTTCTTT
TRBJ1-2 | - | - | TRBV19 | CASSTGQLRDYTF | TGTGCCAGTAGTACCGGACAGTTAAGGGACTACACCTTC
TRBJ1-4 | few | - | TRBV12-3/TRBV12-4 | CASSLRRVDEKLFF | TGTGCCAGCAGTTTGCGCAGGGTGGATGAAAAACTGTTTTTT
TRBJ2-5 | - | TRBD2 | TRBV30 | CASLSGGRIQETQYF | TGTGCCTCACTTAGCGGGGGGCGTATACAAGAGACCCAGTACTTC
TRBJ2-7 | - | TRBD1 | TRBV19 | CASSTGQGYEQYF | TGTGCCAGTAGTACCGGACAGGGTTACGAGCAGTACTTC
TRBJ1-3 | - | - | TRBV6-2/TRBV6-3 | CATEEGFAGNTIYF | TGTGCCACCGAGGAAGGGTTCGCGGGAAACACCATATATTTT
TRBJ1-2 | - | - | TRBV11-3 | CASSSFRASNYGYTF | TGTGCCAGCAGCTCTTTCCGCGCCTCTAACTATGGCTACACCTTC
TRBJ1-5 | many | - | TRBV12-3/TRBV12-4 | CASSPIPQPQHF | TGTGCCAGCAGCCCAATCCCCCAGCCCCAGCATTTT
TRBJ1-5 | many | TRBD1 | TRBV10-3 | CATKTGNSNQPQHF | TGTGCCACAAAGACAGGGAACTCGAATCAGCCCCAGCATTTT
TRBJ1-3 | few | - | TRBV27 | CASSLAGGSALGNTIYF | TGTGCCAGCAGTTTGGCGGGGGGGAGTGCTCTCGGAAACACCATATATTTT
TRBJ2-7 | few | - | TRBV27 | CASSPGTAMKQYF | TGTGCCAGCTCCCCCGGGACGGCTATGAAACAGTACTTC
TRBJ2-2 | few | TRBD2 | TRBV11-2 | CASSLVSASGRLPGELFF | TGTGCCAGCAGCTTAGTCTCTGCTAGCGGGAGGTTGCCCGGGGAGCTGTTTTTT
TRBJ2-7 | - | - | TRBV3-1 | CASSQGGDKVSYEQYF | TGTGCCAGCAGCCAAGGAGGTGATAAGGTCTCCTACGAGCAGTACTTC
TRBJ2-7 | few | - | TRBV9 | CASSVVRDQSMYEQYF | TGTGCCAGCAGCGTTGTAAGAGATCAATCGATGTACGAGCAGTACTTC
TRBJ1-1 | - | - | TRBV6-5 | CASSPGFTEAFF | TGTGCCAGCAGTCCAGGGTTCACTGAAGCTTTCTTT
TRBJ1-2 | - | TRBD1 | TRBV12-3/TRBV12-4 | CASSPQGVDYGYTF | TGTGCCAGCAGTCCTCAGGGGGTAGACTATGGCTACACCTTC
TRBJ2-1 | few | TRBD2 | TRBV20-1 | CSGSGAGGYNEQFF | TGCAGTGGGTCGGGAGCGGGGGGCTACAATGAGCAGTTCTTC